Listed below are T cell receptor beta chains from one sample, sequenced in a study of blood T cells in healthy people across ages. TCRdb independently ran MiXCR on the 5' RACE reads; one entry per CDR3 protein. Among hundreds of thousands of distinct CDR3 sequences, more than 25% were seen once, and the ten largest hold 17%. Sample: blood. These receptors originate from a woman at least 80 years old in good health. CDR3s include the opening cysteine and the closing phenylalanine or tryptophan. D genes are given only for firm matches. Clone size, where shown, is once, few, many, or a class for clones that have expanded.

j_gene: TRBJ2-5
d_gene: .
abundance: many
v_gene: TRBV5-1
CDR3nt: TGCGCCAGCAGTGATTACCGTAGGGCGGGGACCCAGTACTTC
CDR3aa: CASSDYRRAGTQYF

j_gene: TRBJ1-5
d_gene: TRBD1
abundance: .
v_gene: TRBV27
CDR3nt: TGTGCCAGCAGTTTATCGACAGGGGCTCAGCCCCAGCATTTT
CDR3aa: CASSLSTGAQPQHF

j_gene: TRBJ1-5
d_gene: .
abundance: .
v_gene: TRBV5-8
CDR3nt: TGTGCCAGCAGCCCGGGACGGGCCTTCAATCAGCCCCAGCATTTT
CDR3aa: CASSPGRAFNQPQHF

j_gene: TRBJ2-1
d_gene: .
abundance: once
v_gene: TRBV12-3/TRBV12-4
CDR3nt: TGTGCCAGCAGTTTATTATCCCGTGGGAATGAGCAGTTCTTC
CDR3aa: CASSLLSRGNEQFF

j_gene: TRBJ1-6
d_gene: .
abundance: .
v_gene: TRBV7-8
CDR3nt: TGTGCCAGCAGCCCGAGTACGGTGGGGTCACCCCTCCACTTT
CDR3aa: CASSPSTVGSPLHF

j_gene: TRBJ2-7
d_gene: .
abundance: many
v_gene: TRBV12-3/TRBV12-4
CDR3nt: TGTGCCAGCAGTTTAATAGGCCAGGAGAGCTCCTACGAGCAGTACTTC
CDR3aa: CASSLIGQESSYEQYF

j_gene: TRBJ2-3
d_gene: .
abundance: .
v_gene: TRBV12-5
CDR3nt: TGTGCTAGTGGTTTGGGGACACCAGATACGCAGTATTTT
CDR3aa: CASGLGTPDTQYF

j_gene: TRBJ1-2
d_gene: .
abundance: many
v_gene: TRBV5-1
CDR3nt: TGCGCCAGCAGCTTGGAGGGGACCCCCGAGGGCTACACCTTC
CDR3aa: CASSLEGTPEGYTF

j_gene: TRBJ1-1
d_gene: .
abundance: many
v_gene: TRBV6-5
CDR3nt: TGTGCCAGCAGTTACTCGGCCGCAGTGTCGAACACTGAAGCTTTCTTT
CDR3aa: CASSYSAAVSNTEAFF

j_gene: TRBJ2-5
d_gene: .
abundance: many
v_gene: TRBV20-1
CDR3nt: TGCAGTGCTAGAGTCGCAGGAGAGACCCAGTACTTC
CDR3aa: CSARVAGETQYF

j_gene: TRBJ2-7
d_gene: TRBD1
abundance: .
v_gene: TRBV7-2
CDR3nt: TGTGCCAGCAGCTTAGACTTTGGGACAGCTCGTTTGGAGCAGTACTTC
CDR3aa: CASSLDFGTARLEQYF

j_gene: TRBJ1-1
d_gene: .
abundance: .
v_gene: TRBV20-1
CDR3nt: TGCAGTGCTAGAGAATGGGGGGTGGGCACTGAAGCTTTCTTT
CDR3aa: CSAREWGVGTEAFF

j_gene: TRBJ2-5
d_gene: TRBD2
abundance: many
v_gene: TRBV7-2
CDR3nt: TGTGCCAGCAGCGGGCGGGGGGGCTCAGAGACCCAGTACTTC
CDR3aa: CASSGRGGSETQYF

j_gene: TRBJ1-3
d_gene: .
abundance: .
v_gene: TRBV20-1
CDR3nt: TGCAGTGCTGAAGGACGGTCCTCTGGAAACACCATATATTTT
CDR3aa: CSAEGRSSGNTIYF

j_gene: TRBJ1-2
d_gene: TRBD1
abundance: few
v_gene: TRBV6-2/TRBV6-3
CDR3nt: TGTGCCAGCAGTTACCTGGGACCGGGACAGTCGAATGGCTACACCTTC
CDR3aa: CASSYLGPGQSNGYTF

j_gene: TRBJ2-1
d_gene: .
abundance: .
v_gene: TRBV7-6
CDR3nt: TGTACCAGCAGCTATGGGCTAGCTGGTGAGCAGTTCTTC
CDR3aa: CTSSYGLAGEQFF

j_gene: TRBJ2-1
d_gene: .
abundance: many
v_gene: TRBV12-3/TRBV12-4
CDR3nt: TGTGCCAGCAGGGACAGCACCTACAATGAGCAGTTCTTC
CDR3aa: CASRDSTYNEQFF

j_gene: TRBJ1-5
d_gene: .
abundance: few
v_gene: TRBV7-2
CDR3nt: TGTGCCAGCAGCTGGGCCCACGATCAGCCCCAGCATTTT
CDR3aa: CASSWAHDQPQHF

j_gene: TRBJ2-7
d_gene: .
abundance: many
v_gene: TRBV20-1
CDR3nt: TGCAGTGCTTTGGACAGACCTGAGCAGTACTTC
CDR3aa: CSALDRPEQYF

j_gene: TRBJ1-1
d_gene: TRBD1
abundance: few
v_gene: TRBV6-5
CDR3nt: TGTGCCAGCAGGCATGGGACAGGGTATCGGCCTGAAGCTTTCTTT
CDR3aa: CASRHGTGYRPEAFF

j_gene: TRBJ1-1
d_gene: .
abundance: .
v_gene: TRBV3-1
CDR3nt: TGTGCCAGCAGCCCGAGAAGTATGAACACTGAAGCTTTCTTT
CDR3aa: CASSPRSMNTEAFF

j_gene: TRBJ1-1
d_gene: .
abundance: .
v_gene: TRBV24-1
CDR3nt: TGTGCCACCAGGGGTTGGGACACTGAAGCTTTCTTT
CDR3aa: CATRGWDTEAFF

j_gene: TRBJ1-6
d_gene: .
abundance: once
v_gene: TRBV7-9
CDR3nt: TGTGCCAGCAGCCCGGGCGGGGGCAATTCACCCCTCCACTTT
CDR3aa: CASSPGGGNSPLHF

j_gene: TRBJ1-2
d_gene: TRBD1
abundance: many
v_gene: TRBV7-2
CDR3nt: TGTGCCAGCAGCCCCTGGACAGGAGAATCTGGCTACACCTTC
CDR3aa: CASSPWTGESGYTF

j_gene: TRBJ2-2
d_gene: .
abundance: .
v_gene: TRBV5-1
CDR3nt: TGCGCCAGCAGCTTGACGGGGGCCGTCACCGGGGAGCTGTTTTTT
CDR3aa: CASSLTGAVTGELFF

j_gene: TRBJ2-3
d_gene: .
abundance: few
v_gene: TRBV12-3/TRBV12-4
CDR3nt: TGTGCAGATAGCCTAGGGGTAGGAACAGATGCGCAGTATTTT
CDR3aa: CADSLGVGTDAQYF

j_gene: TRBJ1-1
d_gene: .
abundance: .
v_gene: TRBV14
CDR3nt: TGTGCCAGCAGCCAGACCGACAGCGCTGAAGCTTTCTTT
CDR3aa: CASSQTDSAEAFF

j_gene: TRBJ2-5
d_gene: TRBD1
abundance: few
v_gene: TRBV20-1
CDR3nt: TGCAGTGCTAGTGACAGGGTAGGGGAGACCCAGTACTTC
CDR3aa: CSASDRVGETQYF

j_gene: TRBJ1-1
d_gene: .
abundance: few
v_gene: TRBV7-2
CDR3nt: TGTGCCAGCAGCTCTTCCCGGGAAGCTGAAGCTTTCTTT
CDR3aa: CASSSSREAEAFF

j_gene: TRBJ2-5
d_gene: TRBD2
abundance: .
v_gene: TRBV20-1
CDR3nt: TGCAGTGCTAGGGCTGTAGCGGGGAGGGGGGAGACCCAGTACTTC
CDR3aa: CSARAVAGRGETQYF

j_gene: TRBJ2-2
d_gene: .
abundance: many
v_gene: TRBV9
CDR3nt: TGTGCCAGCAGCGTAGAGACCGCGAACACCGGGGAGCTGTTTTTT
CDR3aa: CASSVETANTGELFF

j_gene: TRBJ2-5
d_gene: .
abundance: .
v_gene: TRBV20-1
CDR3nt: TGCAGTGCTAGCTCTAGAGAAGAGACCCAGTACTTC
CDR3aa: CSASSREETQYF

j_gene: TRBJ2-1
d_gene: .
abundance: many
v_gene: TRBV29-1
CDR3nt: TGCAGCGCCATACTGGGGGCGTCGAATGAGCAGTTCTTC
CDR3aa: CSAILGASNEQFF

j_gene: TRBJ1-5
d_gene: .
abundance: many
v_gene: TRBV28
CDR3nt: TGTGCCAGCAGTCACAATCAGCCCCAGCATTTT
CDR3aa: CASSHNQPQHF

j_gene: TRBJ2-7
d_gene: TRBD1
abundance: .
v_gene: TRBV27
CDR3nt: TGTGCCAGCAGCCCGGGACAGGGTTCGATCGAGCAGTACTTC
CDR3aa: CASSPGQGSIEQYF

j_gene: TRBJ2-1
d_gene: .
abundance: .
v_gene: TRBV19
CDR3nt: TGTGCCAGTAGTACCGGGGCCGCGCCTGACAATGAGCAGTTCTTC
CDR3aa: CASSTGAAPDNEQFF

j_gene: TRBJ1-5
d_gene: .
abundance: .
v_gene: TRBV12-3/TRBV12-4
CDR3nt: TGTGCCAGCAGTTGGCGGGGGAGCAATCAGCCCCAGCATTTT
CDR3aa: CASSWRGSNQPQHF

j_gene: TRBJ1-2
d_gene: TRBD1
abundance: .
v_gene: TRBV4-2
CDR3nt: TGTGCCAGCAGCCAAGATTTACAGGGACAGGGTGGCTACACCTTC
CDR3aa: CASSQDLQGQGGYTF

j_gene: TRBJ2-7
d_gene: .
abundance: .
v_gene: TRBV14
CDR3nt: TGTGCCAGCAGCCAAGATTTAGGGGGAGAGCAGTACTTC
CDR3aa: CASSQDLGGEQYF

j_gene: TRBJ2-2
d_gene: .
abundance: few
v_gene: TRBV24-1
CDR3nt: TGTGCCACCAGTGATTTCAGTCGGCAGGGCGCCGGGGAGCTGTTTTTT
CDR3aa: CATSDFSRQGAGELFF

j_gene: TRBJ1-2
d_gene: TRBD1
abundance: .
v_gene: TRBV5-5
CDR3nt: TGTGCCAGCAGCTTGGCTGGGACAGGGAGGGACTATGGCTACACCTTC
CDR3aa: CASSLAGTGRDYGYTF

j_gene: TRBJ2-7
d_gene: .
abundance: few
v_gene: TRBV6-2/TRBV6-3
CDR3nt: TGTGCCAGCAGTTCCGCTGGCGGGGAGGCCTACGAGCAGTACTTC
CDR3aa: CASSSAGGEAYEQYF

j_gene: TRBJ2-7
d_gene: .
abundance: many
v_gene: TRBV28
CDR3nt: TGTGCCAGCACCTCCAGGGGTAATACTGGAGAGCAGTACTTC
CDR3aa: CASTSRGNTGEQYF

j_gene: TRBJ1-4
d_gene: TRBD1
abundance: many
v_gene: TRBV5-6
CDR3nt: TGTGCCAGCAGCTCGGGACAGCTTGCAACTAATGAAAAACTGTTTTTT
CDR3aa: CASSSGQLATNEKLFF

j_gene: TRBJ2-3
d_gene: TRBD1
abundance: many
v_gene: TRBV10-3
CDR3nt: TGTGCCATCAGGACAGGGGTTACAGATACGCAGTATTTT
CDR3aa: CAIRTGVTDTQYF

j_gene: TRBJ2-1
d_gene: TRBD1
abundance: many
v_gene: TRBV7-2
CDR3nt: TGTGCCAGCAGCCCATATGGGACAGGGGGTGGGGAGCAGTTCTTC
CDR3aa: CASSPYGTGGGEQFF

j_gene: TRBJ2-1
d_gene: .
abundance: many
v_gene: TRBV19
CDR3nt: TGTGCCAGTAGTGGGGGTATCAGCTCCTACAATGAGCAGTTCTTC
CDR3aa: CASSGGISSYNEQFF

j_gene: TRBJ2-3
d_gene: .
abundance: .
v_gene: TRBV12-3/TRBV12-4
CDR3nt: TGTGCCAGCAACCCGCGAGGAGTCGGGGCGGATGCGGAGTATTTT
CDR3aa: CASNPRGVGADAEYF

j_gene: TRBJ2-7
d_gene: .
abundance: many
v_gene: TRBV15
CDR3nt: TGTGCCACCAGCAAAGATCGGGGGATAGGACCATACTACGAGCAGTACTTC
CDR3aa: CATSKDRGIGPYYEQYF

j_gene: TRBJ1-6
d_gene: .
abundance: few
v_gene: TRBV14
CDR3nt: TGTGCCAGCAGCCCTACAGCCCTTCGGCATAATAATTCACCCCTCCACTTT
CDR3aa: CASSPTALRHNNSPLHF

j_gene: TRBJ2-5
d_gene: .
abundance: .
v_gene: TRBV6-2/TRBV6-3
CDR3nt: TGTGCCAGCAGTTACGATAGGTTGACCCAGTACTTC
CDR3aa: CASSYDRLTQYF

j_gene: TRBJ2-5
d_gene: TRBD1
abundance: many
v_gene: TRBV20-1
CDR3nt: TGCAGTGCTAGTCCCAGAGGGGGCGATATGGAGACCCAGTACTTC
CDR3aa: CSASPRGGDMETQYF

j_gene: TRBJ1-2
d_gene: .
abundance: many
v_gene: TRBV20-1
CDR3nt: TGCAGTGCTACTGGGGGGGCGCGGGGCTACACCTTC
CDR3aa: CSATGGARGYTF

j_gene: TRBJ2-3
d_gene: .
abundance: few
v_gene: TRBV18
CDR3nt: TGTGCCAGCTCACCACCGGAGGGGCTACCGCAGTATTTT
CDR3aa: CASSPPEGLPQYF

j_gene: TRBJ2-1
d_gene: .
abundance: .
v_gene: TRBV5-1
CDR3nt: TGCGCCAGCAGCTTGGTTGGGACCCTCTCCTACAATGAGCAGTTCTTC
CDR3aa: CASSLVGTLSYNEQFF